One TCR beta chain is described in this entry. A roughly 220 ng quantity of DNA, 30,000 to 35,000 T cell genomes, went into the sorted-subset replicate PCRs. In the original processing: Quality scores were absent from the junction-only immunoSEQ sequences, so filtering differed. The repertoire was sequenced with immunoSEQ multiplex PCR; TCRdb's copy has only in-frame clones and lacks some. D and trimming come from the DNA, and the V and J calls and clone size come from that table. This sample yields about 1.4 million clones, of which 95% to 97% are seen a single time; roughly 1.2% belongs to the top ten. Only Caucasian adults living in Nashville, Tennessee made up the donor group. Splitting of CD4+ cells produced CD45RA+ naive and CD45RA-negative memory subsets. These data belong to a study of shared clonotypes between healthy human individuals. The sequenced sample was naive CD4+ T cells sorted from blood. Subset given: CD45RA+ positively selected. The receptor was derived from a man younger than 45 in good health.

CDR3 amino acids: CASSSQRSEQFF. The CDR3 DNA follows: TGTGCCAGCAGCTCACAACGTAGTGAGCAGTTCTTC. The gene calls are TRBV7-9 and TRBJ2-1, with D uncertain. From germline, CDR1 is SEHNR and CDR2 FQNEAQ (reference sequence). The CDR3 spans 12 residues. Trimming stripped 4 bases from V and 9 bases from J, with 10 bases between.